Listed below are T cell receptor beta chains from one sample, sequenced in a study of ipilimumab plus nivolumab after autologous stem cell transplantation. TCRdb keeps only in-frame clones here, not all; method: immunoSEQ multiplex PCR. The sample records some 43,000 clones, over 75% being singletons. This material consisted of PBMCs, taken in a trial of ipilimumab plus nivolumab as post-transplant consolidation. All receptors derive from a male donor with multiple myeloma. The CDR3 runs from the conserved cysteine through the conserved F or W. A D gene is named only where the DNA matches it firmly. Clone size is shown for a subset of rows, as once, few, many or a class of expanded clone.

V,J,D,size,CDR3,DNA
TRBV5-4,TRBJ1-3,-,-,CASSLSREAGNTIYF,TGTGCCAGCAGCTTGAGCAGGGAGGCTGGAAACACCATATATTTT
TRBV15,TRBJ1-3,-,-,CATSRDVGVGENTIYF,TGTGCCACCAGCAGAGATGTGGGGGTCGGGGAAAACACCATATATTTT
TRBV6-4,TRBJ2-3,-,-,CASRSSGSDTQYF,TGTGCCAGCAGGTCCTCGGGTTCAGATACGCAGTATTTT
TRBV14,TRBJ1-2,-,-,CASSHSRSYGYTF,TGTGCCAGCAGCCATTCACGAAGCTATGGCTACACCTTC
TRBV5-1,TRBJ1-6,-,once,CASSFGETRGAGSPLHF,TGCGCCAGCAGCTTCGGGGAGACCCGGGGGGCGGGATCACCCCTCCACTTT
TRBV6-1,TRBJ2-7,-,-,CASSLRLAGGYEQYF,TGTGCCAGCAGTCTTCGACTAGCAGGGGGGTACGAGCAGTACTTC
TRBV18,TRBJ2-7,TRBD1,-,CASSRGQGDHEQYF,TGTGCCAGCTCTCGGGGACAGGGGGACCACGAGCAGTACTTC
TRBV7-2,TRBJ1-2,-,-,CASSFRQAVSYGYTF,TGTGCCAGCAGCTTTAGACAGGCTGTCTCATATGGCTACACCTTC
TRBV6-6,TRBJ2-3,-,-,CASSTDRRYTDTQYF,TGTGCCAGCAGCACTGACAGGAGGTACACAGATACGCAGTATTTT
TRBV5-1,TRBJ2-2,-,-,CASSLATGQPGELFF,TGCGCCAGCAGCTTGGCTACAGGTCAGCCCGGGGAGCTGTTTTTT
TRBV4-2,TRBJ2-7,TRBD1,-,CASSHLPLTGGGSYEQYF,TGTGCCAGCAGCCACCTCCCCCTCACAGGGGGCGGATCCTACGAGCAGTACTTC
TRBV25-1,TRBJ2-5,-,-,CASSEYYGSQETQYF,TGTGCCAGCAGTGAATATTATGGCAGCCAAGAGACCCAGTACTTC
TRBV18,TRBJ1-4,-,-,CASSPGQYNEKLFF,TGTGCCAGCTCACCCGGACAGTATAATGAAAAACTGTTTTTT
TRBV7-9,TRBJ2-1,-,-,CASRPPDYVGYNEQFF,TGTGCCAGCAGGCCCCCTGACTATGTGGGCTACAATGAGCAGTTCTTC
TRBV30,TRBJ1-5,-,few,CAWSEGPGDQPQHF,TGTGCCTGGAGTGAGGGCCCAGGGGATCAGCCCCAGCATTTT
TRBV7-9,TRBJ2-1,TRBD1,-,CASSRQGQGSGNEQFF,TGTGCCAGCAGTCGTCAGGGACAGGGTTCTGGCAATGAGCAGTTCTTC
TRBV5-6,TRBJ2-2,TRBD2,-,CASSLERGPGTGELFF,TGTGCCAGCAGCTTGGAGCGGGGGCCGGGCACCGGGGAGCTGTTTTTT
TRBV30,TRBJ2-5,-,-,CAWTVRGIETQYF,TGTGCCTGGACCGTGCGAGGGATCGAGACCCAGTACTTC
TRBV6-4,TRBJ2-2,-,-,CASSLNTNGELFF,TGTGCCAGCAGTTTAAACACCAACGGGGAGCTGTTTTTT
TRBV4-1,TRBJ2-3,TRBD2,-,CASSRLAGGTDTQYF,TGCGCCAGCAGCCGACTAGCGGGGGGCACAGATACGCAGTATTTT
TRBV11-2,TRBJ2-3,-,-,CASSPRTGTSTDTQYF,TGTGCCAGCAGCCCCAGGACCGGGACTAGCACAGATACGCAGTATTTT
TRBV2,TRBJ2-2,TRBD1,-,CASSVQGAGELFF,TGTGCCAGCAGTGTACAGGGGGCCGGGGAGCTGTTTTTT
TRBV29-1,TRBJ1-2,-,-,CSAQTAYGYTF,TGCAGCGCTCAGACAGCCTATGGCTACACCTTC
TRBV7-7,TRBJ2-5,-,-,CASSSHSGQTQYF,TGTGCCAGCAGCTCCCATTCGGGACAGACCCAGTACTTC
TRBV9,TRBJ1-4,-,-,CASSVRPDWETNEKLFF,TGTGCCAGCAGCGTAAGACCTGACTGGGAAACTAATGAAAAACTGTTTTTT
TRBV19,TRBJ1-2,TRBD1,once,CASSFGQDNYGYTF,TGTGCCAGTAGTTTCGGACAGGATAACTATGGCTACACCTTC
TRBV6-6,TRBJ2-5,TRBD2,-,CASSYQRGAQETQYF,TGTGCCAGCAGTTACCAGCGGGGGGCCCAAGAGACCCAGTACTTC
TRBV5-1,TRBJ1-2,TRBD1,-,CASSLDRGRGPDGYTF,TGCGCCAGCAGCTTGGACCGGGGCAGGGGGCCGGATGGCTACACCTTC
TRBV6-6,TRBJ1-5,TRBD1,-,CASSLDRVLGQPQHF,TGTGCCAGCAGTTTGGACAGGGTGCTAGGACAGCCCCAGCATTTT
TRBV5-1,TRBJ1-2,TRBD1,-,CASSSTGASNYGYTF,TGCGCCAGCAGCTCGACAGGGGCCTCTAACTATGGCTACACCTTC
TRBV7-9,TRBJ2-1,TRBD2,-,CASSQRGGLYNEQFF,TGTGCCAGCAGTCAACGGGGAGGGTTGTACAATGAGCAGTTCTTC
TRBV4-3,TRBJ1-2,-,-,CASSQDSRRQSGYTF,TGCGCCAGCAGCCAAGATTCTCGGCGTCAGTCTGGCTACACCTTC
TRBV19,TRBJ1-2,-,-,CASIPGPGIPMYGYTF,TGTGCCAGTATCCCGGGGCCGGGGATACCTATGTACGGCTACACCTTC
TRBV20-1,TRBJ2-7,-,-,CSARDALVQLF,TGCAGTGCTAGAGACGCTTTGGTACAGCTCTTC
TRBV5-1,TRBJ2-1,TRBD2,-,CASSLRVSGNSNEQFF,TGCGCCAGCAGCTTGCGCGTTAGCGGGAATAGCAATGAGCAGTTCTTC
TRBV7-9,TRBJ2-6,-,-,CASSFSAAWANVLTF,TGTGCCAGCAGCTTCTCCGCAGCCTGGGCCAACGTCCTGACTTTC
TRBV9,TRBJ2-3,-,-,CASTVGLESTDTQYF,TGTGCCAGCACCGTGGGGCTCGAAAGCACAGATACGCAGTATTTT
TRBV6-6,TRBJ2-2,-,-,CASSYGGAVNTGELFF,TGTGCCAGCAGTTATGGCGGGGCGGTGAACACCGGGGAGCTGTTTTTT
TRBV11-3,TRBJ2-6,-,-,CASSGNPSRQSRANVLTF,TGTGCCAGCAGCGGCAATCCATCTCGACAAAGTCGGGCCAACGTCCTGACTTTC
TRBV7-2,TRBJ2-5,-,-,CASSLAGGAGGGETQYF,TGTGCCAGCAGCTTAGCGGGTGGGGCAGGTGGGGGGGAGACCCAGTACTTC
TRBV5-4,TRBJ2-3,TRBD1,-,CASSPGTGAGMGAKDTQYF,TGTGCCAGCAGCCCAGGGACAGGGGCGGGGATGGGAGCAAAAGATACGCAGTATTTT
TRBV27,TRBJ1-2,-,-,CASRKGTSTYGYTF,TGTGCCAGCAGGAAGGGGACAAGTACCTATGGCTACACCTTC
TRBV29-1,TRBJ1-1,-,-,CSAHDISSMNTEAFF,TGCAGCGCTCATGACATATCAAGCATGAACACTGAAGCTTTCTTT
TRBV7-2,TRBJ1-5,-,once,CASSLARANQPQHF,TGTGCCAGCAGCTTAGCCAGGGCAAATCAGCCCCAGCATTTT
TRBV7-8,TRBJ2-3,TRBD2,-,CASSLTSGGFTDTQYF,TGTGCCAGCAGCCTGACTAGCGGGGGATTCACAGATACGCAGTATTTT
TRBV7-7,TRBJ1-1,-,-,CASSPVGMNTEAFF,TGTGCCAGCAGCCCCGTGGGCATGAACACTGAAGCTTTCTTT
TRBV19,TRBJ1-1,-,-,CASSMRETEAFF,TGTGCCAGTAGTATGAGAGAGACTGAAGCTTTCTTT
TRBV2,TRBJ1-2,-,-,CASSDDWRDYGYTF,TGTGCCAGCAGTGATGATTGGAGAGACTATGGCTACACCTTC
TRBV27,TRBJ2-5,TRBD1,-,CASSLKDRALRETQYF,TGTGCCAGTAGTTTAAAAGACAGGGCTTTAAGGGAGACCCAGTACTTC
TRBV6-1,TRBJ1-5,TRBD1,-,CASTLTGPGQPQHF,TGTGCCAGCACCCTGACAGGGCCTGGACAGCCCCAGCATTTT
TRBV5-6,TRBJ2-4,-,-,CASSLGTANIQYF,TGTGCCAGCAGCTTGGGGACAGCAAACATTCAGTACTTC
TRBV5-1,TRBJ1-4,-,-,CASSRDMGAATNEKLFF,TGCGCCAGCAGCCGGGACATGGGAGCCGCAACTAATGAAAAACTGTTTTTT
TRBV21-1,TRBJ2-5,-,-,CASSKALTGTDQETQYF,TGTGCCAGCAGCAAAGCTCTGACCGGGACCGACCAAGAGACCCAGTACTTC
TRBV7-3,TRBJ2-7,TRBD1,few,CASSPQGSSYEQYF,TGTGCCAGCAGTCCACAGGGGTCCTCCTACGAGCAGTACTTC
TRBV5-4,TRBJ2-1,TRBD2,-,CASSSKKASGEQFF,TGTGCCAGCAGCTCGAAGAAGGCTAGCGGTGAGCAGTTCTTC
TRBV4-3,TRBJ2-5,-,-,CASSRGETQYF,TGCGCCAGCAGCCGGGGGGAGACCCAGTACTTC
TRBV5-1,TRBJ2-2,TRBD2,-,CASSLSGGLLGELFF,TGCGCCAGCAGCTTAAGCGGGGGGCTCCTCGGGGAGCTGTTTTTT
TRBV9,TRBJ1-2,-,-,CASLGTGPNYGYTF,TGTGCCAGCTTAGGAACAGGGCCTAACTATGGCTACACCTTC
TRBV7-6,TRBJ2-1,TRBD2,-,CASSPRGGASYNEQFF,TGTGCCAGCAGCCCCCGGGGGGGCGCGTCCTACAATGAGCAGTTCTTC